The 16 T cell receptor beta chains reported below all come from one sample, sequenced in a study of post-analysis software for immune sequencing data. The study, taken as a whole, reports: Controls had lower frequencies than patients of roughly five TRBV segments, which included TRBV5-6, TRBV5-1 and TRBV20-1.

These TCRs are of unknown antigen specificity. The TCR beta cDNA libraries contained unique molecular identifiers. One entry per CDR3 protein results from TCRdb running MiXCR on the PCR reads. The repertoire holds some 890,000 distinct CDR3 sequences, approximately 53% seen once, with roughly 4.4% in the top ten. Sample: blood. The source of these receptors is a girl under 18 with multiple sclerosis.

This chain links TRBV2 with TRBJ2-3, with 10 bases fitting TRBD2. The V gene end was trimmed by 8 bases and the J gene end by 3 bases; junction bases not matched to a gene: 8. CDR1 is SNHLY, CDR2 FYNNEI, per germline. The CDR3 spans 15 residues. The CDR3 bases are TGTGCCAGCCGACGACTAGCGGGTTCAACAGATACGCAGTATTTT. This gives the protein CASRRLAGSTDTQYF.

The chain joins TRBV24-1 to TRBJ2-1, with unresolved D. CDR3 length equals 13 residues. Germline lookup yields CDR1 KGHDR and CDR2 SFDVKD. Between the trimmed V and J ends, which lost 7 bases and 10 bases, there was a span of 16 bases. For the CDR3, the DNA is TGTGCCACCAGCCCCCGGCCCTCCGGGGAGCAGTTCTTC. It translates to CATSPRPSGEQFF.

The V and J genes are TRBV13 and TRBJ2-6, with D hard to call. Germline V gene lookup returns CDR1 PRHDT and CDR2 FYEKMQ (reference sequence). Trimming removed 3 bases at V and 0 bases at J, with 9 bases between. The CDR3 has 16 amino acids. In DNA form, the CDR3 reads TGTGCCAGCAGCTTCGACCCATTCTCTGGGGCCAACGTCCTGACTTTC. It specifies CASSFDPFSGANVLTF.

This chain uses TRBV6-1 with TRBJ2-5; TRBD2 matches at 9 bases. The J call is doubtful: the DNA matches TRBJ2-7 better. The CDR3 totals 15 residues. Germline CDR1 reads MNHNS; CDR2 reads SASEGT. CDR3 in DNA: TGTGCCAGCAGCGCATATAGCGGGAGTGGGTACGAGCAGTACTTC. Translated, it gives CASSAYSGSGYEQYF.

This clonotype appeared once. The chain is built from TRBV6-1 and TRBJ2-3; tentative D call: TRBD2 (5 bases). Germline CDR1 and CDR2: MNHNS and SASEGT. The CDR3 is 17 amino acids. V dropped 2 bases and J dropped 5 bases, with 20 bases sitting between them. CDR3 sequence: CASSEIGSGIHRDTQYF. In nucleotides, the CDR3 is TGTGCCAGCAGTGAAATCGGGTCGGGGATACACAGAGATACGCAGTATTTT.

This clonotype was counted a few times. The gene calls are TRBV5-1 and TRBJ1-4; D is possibly TRBD1 (5 bases). Trimming took 4 bases from V and 2 from J, leaving 12 bases between them. This CDR3 spans 15 amino acids. Germline assignment: CDR1 SGHRS and CDR2 YFSETQ. The CDR3 DNA sequence: TGCGCCAGCAGCCGCGGGAGGGGCACTAATGAAAAACTGTTTTTT. Translated, it gives CASSRGRGTNEKLFF.

This clonotype was detected a few times. This sequence joins TRBV3-1 and TRBJ2-7; D remains ambiguous. The CDR3 sequence is 16 residues long. V was cut by 3 bases and J by 0 bases, with 15 bases left in between. The germline V gene encodes CDR1 LGHDT and CDR2 YNNKEL (reference sequence). In DNA, the CDR3 is TGTGCCAGCAGCCAGGAACTCTTAAGATCCTCCTACGAGCAGTACTTC. Protein: CASSQELLRSSYEQYF.

This clonotype occurred a few times. V and J are TRBV29-1 and TRBJ1-1; D unclear. The ends were cut back, 7 bases at V and 0 bases at J, with 12 bases in the middle. Germline V gene sequence: CDR1 SQVTM, CDR2 ANQGSEA. The CDR3 sequence is 13 residues long. The CDR3 loop is CSAATVVNTEAFF. In DNA form, the CDR3 reads TGCAGCGCCGCAACGGTGGTGAACACTGAAGCTTTCTTT.

The chain is built from TRBV13 and TRBJ2-4, with unresolved D. The end of the DNA fits TRBJ2-5 better, so the J call may be wrong. The CDR3 has 12 residues. Per the germline V gene, CDR1 is PRHDT and CDR2 is FYEKMQ (reference sequence). This CDR3 reads CASSLNPETQYF. CDR3 DNA sequence: TGTGCCAGCAGCTTAAACCCGGAGACCCAGTACTTC.

The J gene is TRBJ2-2, the V gene TRBV5-1, with 7 positions matching TRBD2. With 3 bases clipped from V and 6 bases from J, the junction kept 8 bases outside the gene matches. The germline CDR1 and CDR2 sequences are SGHRS and YFSETQ. The CDR3 loop spans 15 amino acids. The CDR3 DNA reads TGCGCCAGCAGCTATAACGCGGGGGTTCCCGGGGAGCTGTTTTTT. Protein product: CASSYNAGVPGELFF.

This sequence joins TRBV29-1 and TRBJ2-3; 10 positions match TRBD1. CDR1 and CDR2 from the germline V gene are SQVTM and ANQGSEA. CDR3 length: 14 amino acids. Losses at the gene ends were 7 bases for V and 1 base for J; bases not matched to a gene: 5. The CDR3 DNA follows: TGCAGCGGGGACAGGGGACCCCGCACAGATACGCAGTATTTT. Translating gives CSGDRGPRTDTQYF.

This clonotype was counted a few times. The chain joins TRBV3-1 to TRBJ2-1; D is unresolved. This CDR3 region has 13 residues. From germline, CDR1 is LGHDT and CDR2 YNNKEL (reference sequence). V lost 3 bases and J 6 bases, leaving 9 bases between the germline ends. CDR3 in amino acids: CASSHRLVNEQFF. CDR3 bases: TGTGCCAGCAGCCACAGACTTGTCAATGAGCAGTTCTTC.

This clonotype was observed a handful of times. The chain's CDR3 is CASSGLPGSPLHF. The CDR3 DNA reads as TGTGCCAGTAGTGGACTACCTGGTTCACCCCTCCACTTT. The chain uses TRBV12-3 or TRBV12-4 and TRBJ1-6; no firm D call. The CDR3 has 13 amino acids. V dropped 9 bases and J dropped 9 bases, with 15 bases sitting between them.

V usage is TRBV29-1 and J usage is TRBJ2-1; D uncertain. V gave up 3 bases and J gave up 8 bases, with 14 bases separating them. CDR3 length: 13 amino acids. CDR1 SQVTM and CDR2 ANQGSEA come from the germline V gene. This CDR3 is CSVDPEARDEQFF. CDR3 DNA sequence: TGCAGCGTTGACCCCGAGGCTAGAGATGAGCAGTTCTTC.

In its sample, this clonotype was seen a few times. J is TRBJ2-2 and V is TRBV29-1; possibly TRBD1 or TRBD2 for D (5 bases each). Germline V gene sequence: CDR1 SQVTM, CDR2 ANQGSEA. The CDR3 spans 14 residues. Deletions cut 7 bases from V and 0 bases from J, with 12 bases between. The chain's CDR3 is CSAGDGANTGELFF. In DNA, the CDR3 is TGCAGCGCCGGGGACGGAGCGAACACCGGGGAGCTGTTTTTT.

The chain joins TRBV29-1 to TRBJ1-5, with D perhaps TRBD1 (5 bases). Germline V gene lookup returns CDR1 SQVTM and CDR2 ANQGSEA. Deletions cut 6 bases from V and 5 bases from J, with 11 bases between. The CDR3 length is 12 residues. In DNA form, the CDR3 reads TGCAGCGTAGGGGCCTGGGATCAGCCCCAGCATTTT. Amino acid sequence: CSVGAWDQPQHF.